The rows below give T cell receptor beta chains drawn from one sample of a study of T cells after posttransplantation cyclophosphamide. Libraries were prepared by immunoSEQ multiplex PCR; TCRdb keeps only in-frame clonotypes and omits some of them. The sample yields about 39,000 clones, without any singletons. Sequenced input: PBMCs. The receptors were gathered from a woman between 45 and 65 years old in good health and a related stem cell transplant donor. CDR3s include the opening cysteine and the closing phenylalanine or tryptophan. The D gene is left open where the match is weak. Not every row has a clone size; where given, it reads once, few, many or a size class.

DNA | CDR3 | D | J | size | V
TGTGCCAGCAGAAAGACAGGGGCGGCTCAGCCCCAGCATTTT | CASRKTGAAQPQHF | TRBD1 | TRBJ1-5 | many | TRBV6-5
TGTGCCAGCAGTCCACCCAGGGGGCCAAAGGGAGGAAATGAGCAGTTCTTC | CASSPPRGPKGGNEQFF | TRBD1 | TRBJ2-1 | many | TRBV28
TGTGCCAGCAGCTGGGGTGGGGGGTTTCCCTACGAGCAGTACTTC | CASSWGGGFPYEQYF | . | TRBJ2-7 | many | TRBV5-4
TGCGCCAGCAGCTTAAGGGCTAGCGGGGAGACCCAGTACTTC | CASSLRASGETQYF | TRBD2 | TRBJ2-5 | many | TRBV5-1
TGTGCCAGCTCACCCGGACAGGGGAGCTATGGCTACACCTTC | CASSPGQGSYGYTF | TRBD1 | TRBJ1-2 | few | TRBV18
TGCGCCAGCAGCCAAGAAACAGGGTTCGTCTCCTACGAGCAGTACTTC | CASSQETGFVSYEQYF | . | TRBJ2-7 | many | TRBV5-8
TGTGCCAGCAGTCGACAGGGATTCTCCTACAATGAGCAGTTCTTC | CASSRQGFSYNEQFF | TRBD1 | TRBJ2-1 | many | TRBV6-5
TGTGCCAGCAGACAGAGACGCGAGCAGTACTTC | CASRQRREQYF | . | TRBJ2-7 | . | TRBV27
TGTGCCAGCCGGGACAGGGCCTATGGCTACACCTTC | CASRDRAYGYTF | TRBD1 | TRBJ1-2 | many | TRBV18
TGTGCCAGCAGCGTAGCGCAGGGAGGAGGGACTAATGAAAAACTGTTTTTT | CASSVAQGGGTNEKLFF | . | TRBJ1-4 | many | TRBV9
TGTGCCAGCAGCCTTGGGGGCAGGGGGCGCGTGTACGAGCAGTACTTC | CASSLGGRGRVYEQYF | TRBD1 | TRBJ2-7 | many | TRBV7-2
TGCAGCGTTGAGAGGACAGGGCTGGGCGAGCAGTACTTC | CSVERTGLGEQYF | TRBD1 | TRBJ2-7 | many | TRBV29-1
TGTGCCTGGAGTGACGGACAGCGAGCTAATGAAAAACTGTTTTTT | CAWSDGQRANEKLFF | . | TRBJ1-4 | few | TRBV30
TGTGCCAGCAGTGAACCCTGGACAGGGAGGGATGAGCAGTTCTTC | CASSEPWTGRDEQFF | . | TRBJ2-1 | many | TRBV6-1
TGTGCCAGCAGTCCGTCTAGCGGGGGCGTTCGGGAGACCCAGTACTTC | CASSPSSGGVRETQYF | TRBD2 | TRBJ2-5 | many | TRBV28
TGTGCCAGCAGCCCCGGGACAGGGGATGGAGGCTACACCTTC | CASSPGTGDGGYTF | TRBD1 | TRBJ1-2 | many | TRBV7-2
TGCAGCGTCGGGGGAGACCGAAAGTCCTACGAGCAGTACTTC | CSVGGDRKSYEQYF | . | TRBJ2-7 | many | TRBV29-1
TGTGCCAGTAAGCCGGGGGGTGGCAATCAGCCCCAGCATTTT | CASKPGGGNQPQHF | . | TRBJ1-5 | many | TRBV28
TGTGCTAGCAGTTCCGACAGAGGCACTGAAGCTTTCTTT | CASSSDRGTEAFF | . | TRBJ1-1 | many | TRBV7-7
TGTGCCAGCACCAGGTCAGACACAGATACGCAGTATTTT | CASTRSDTDTQYF | . | TRBJ2-3 | many | TRBV6-5
TGTGCCAGCAGCCCTAGAGGGCCCTCCACAGATACGCAGTATTTT | CASSPRGPSTDTQYF | . | TRBJ2-3 | many | TRBV7-3
TGCGCCAGCAGGATGACAGGGAATGAAAAACTGTTTTTT | CASRMTGNEKLFF | TRBD1 | TRBJ1-4 | many | TRBV4-1
TGTGCCAGTCATCCGGGAGCGTCCTACGAGCAGTACTTC | CASHPGASYEQYF | . | TRBJ2-7 | . | TRBV6-5
TGTGCCAGCAGTTTATTTCCAGGGGGCGGGAGAGAGACCCAGTACTTC | CASSLFPGGGRETQYF | . | TRBJ2-5 | many | TRBV28